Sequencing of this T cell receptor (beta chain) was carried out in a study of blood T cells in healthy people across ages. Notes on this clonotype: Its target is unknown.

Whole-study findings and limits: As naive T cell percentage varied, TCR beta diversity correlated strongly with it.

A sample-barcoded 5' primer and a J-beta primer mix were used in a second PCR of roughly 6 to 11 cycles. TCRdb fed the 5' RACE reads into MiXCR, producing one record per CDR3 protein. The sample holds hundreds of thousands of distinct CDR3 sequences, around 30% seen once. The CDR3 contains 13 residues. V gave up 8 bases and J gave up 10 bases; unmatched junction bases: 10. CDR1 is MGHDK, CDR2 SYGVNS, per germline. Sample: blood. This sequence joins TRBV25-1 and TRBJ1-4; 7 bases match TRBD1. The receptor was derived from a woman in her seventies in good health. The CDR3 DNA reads TGTGCCAGCGCTACAGGGGAACGGGGAAAACTGTTTTTT. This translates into CASATGERGKLFF.